The clone carrying this TCR beta chain has just one count. The sample originates from a study of cytotoxic CD8 clonotypes in ibrutinib-treated CLL. Background on the study: Among responders, some 25 were partial and 2 complete; after median approximately six years, around 15 stayed remitted and some twelve progressed.

Germline lookup yields CDR1 LGHNA and CDR2 YSLEER. The CDR3 runs 15 residues. Trimming shortened V by 7 bases and J by 8 bases, and 23 bases separated the two germline ends. Profiled with immunoSEQ multiplex PCR; TCRdb holds only in-frame clones, not every one. The sample lists 150,000 or so clones; around three quarters were seen once. The receptor's source is a human donor with chronic lymphocytic leukemia. The V gene is TRBV4-3, the J gene TRBJ1-2; D possibly corresponds to TRBD1 (5 bases). The sequencing here drew on PBMCs, taken after 12 months of ibrutinib treatment. CDR3 loop: CASTFDLGGIGGYTF. As DNA, the CDR3 is TGCGCCAGCACCTTCGATTTGGGGGGAATTGGCGGCTACACCTTC.